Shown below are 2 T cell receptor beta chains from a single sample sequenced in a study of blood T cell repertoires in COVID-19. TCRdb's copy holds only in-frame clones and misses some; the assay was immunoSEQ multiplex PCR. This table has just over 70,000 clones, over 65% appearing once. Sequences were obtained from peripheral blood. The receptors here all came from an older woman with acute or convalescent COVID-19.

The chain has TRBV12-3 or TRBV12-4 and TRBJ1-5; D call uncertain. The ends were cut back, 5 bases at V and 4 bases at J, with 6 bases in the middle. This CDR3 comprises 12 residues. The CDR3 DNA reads TGTGCCAGCAGTGTATCTAATCAGCCCCAGCATTTT. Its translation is CASSVSNQPQHF.

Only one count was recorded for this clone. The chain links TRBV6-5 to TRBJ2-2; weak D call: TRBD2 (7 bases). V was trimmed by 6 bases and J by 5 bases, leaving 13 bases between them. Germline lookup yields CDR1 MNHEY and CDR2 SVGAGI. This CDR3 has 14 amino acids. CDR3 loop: CASRRGLGTGELFF. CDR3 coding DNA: TGTGCCAGCAGGCGGGGGCTAGGGACCGGGGAGCTGTTTTTT.